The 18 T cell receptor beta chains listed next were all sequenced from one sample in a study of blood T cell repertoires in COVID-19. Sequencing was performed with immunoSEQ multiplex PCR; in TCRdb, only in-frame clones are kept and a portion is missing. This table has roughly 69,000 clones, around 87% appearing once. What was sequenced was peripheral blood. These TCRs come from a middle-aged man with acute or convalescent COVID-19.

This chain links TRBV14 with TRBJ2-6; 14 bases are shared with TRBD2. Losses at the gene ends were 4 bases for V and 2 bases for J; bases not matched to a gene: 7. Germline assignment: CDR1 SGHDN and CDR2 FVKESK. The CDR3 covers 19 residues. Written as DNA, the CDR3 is TGTGCCAGCAGCCGAGGCCCGGGACTAGCGGGAGCTGGGGCCAACGTCCTGACTTTC. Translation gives CASSRGPGLAGAGANVLTF. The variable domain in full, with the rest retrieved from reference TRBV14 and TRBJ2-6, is EAGVTQFPSHSVIEKGQTVTLRCDPISGHDNLYWYRRVMGKEIKFLLHFVKESKQDESGMPNNRFLAERTGGTYSTLKVQPAELEDSGVYFCASSRGPGLAGAGANVLTFGAGSRLTVL.

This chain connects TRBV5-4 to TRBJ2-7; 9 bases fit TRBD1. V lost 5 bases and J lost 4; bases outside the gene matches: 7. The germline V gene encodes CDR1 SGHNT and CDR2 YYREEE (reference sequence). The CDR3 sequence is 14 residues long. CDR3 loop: CASSPGTGTYEQYF. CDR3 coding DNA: TGTGCCAGCAGTCCCGGGACAGGGACTTACGAGCAGTACTTC.

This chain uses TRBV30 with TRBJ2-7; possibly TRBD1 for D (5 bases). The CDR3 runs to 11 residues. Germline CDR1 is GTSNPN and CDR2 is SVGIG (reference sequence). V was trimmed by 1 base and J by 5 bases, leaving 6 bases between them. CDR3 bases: TGTGCCTGGAGTGAAGGGGACGAGCAGTACTTC. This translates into CAWSEGDEQYF.

The CDR3 spells CASSPQRGGNTIYF. The CDR3 DNA reads as TGTGCCAGCTCACCCCAAAGGGGAGGAAACACCATATATTTT. V and J are TRBV18 and TRBJ1-3; perhaps TRBD1 as D (5 bases). CDR3 length: 14 amino acids. With 3 bases removed from V and 4 bases from J, the gap between germline ends came to 10 bases. CDR1 is KGHSH and CDR2 is LQKENI in the germline V gene.

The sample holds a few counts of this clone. The CDR3 protein is CASSVGPPWVLGYGYTF. The CDR3 DNA reads as TGTGCCAGCAGCGTTGGGCCCCCGTGGGTTTTGGGCTATGGCTACACCTTC. The V and J genes are TRBV9 and TRBJ1-2, with D uncertain. The germline V and J ends were trimmed by 2 bases and 4 bases, with 21 bases remaining between them. The CDR3 loop spans 17 amino acids. Germline lookup yields CDR1 SGDLS and CDR2 YYNGEE.

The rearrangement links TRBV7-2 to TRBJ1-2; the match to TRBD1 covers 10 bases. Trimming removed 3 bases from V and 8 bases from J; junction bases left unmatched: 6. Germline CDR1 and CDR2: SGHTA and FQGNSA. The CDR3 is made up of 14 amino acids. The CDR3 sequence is CASSLRQGAGGYTF. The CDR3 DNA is TGTGCCAGCAGCTTGCGACAGGGGGCTGGCGGCTACACCTTC.

CDR3 nucleotides: TGTGCCACCAGTGATCCGACAGGGGGCGTTTACGAGCAGTACTTC. This encodes CATSDPTGGVYEQYF. V is TRBV24-1 and J is TRBJ2-7; 10 nucleotides align to TRBD1. This CDR3 contains 15 residues. J lost 4 bases, V lost 3 bases, and 5 bases had no gene match. Germline loops: CDR1 KGHDR, CDR2 SFDVKD.

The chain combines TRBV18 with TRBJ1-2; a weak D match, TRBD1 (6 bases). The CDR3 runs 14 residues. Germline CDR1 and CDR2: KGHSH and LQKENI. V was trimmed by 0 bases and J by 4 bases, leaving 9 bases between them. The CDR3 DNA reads TGTGCCAGCTCACCACCACAGGGCGGCTATGGCTACACCTTC. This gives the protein CASSPPQGGYGYTF.

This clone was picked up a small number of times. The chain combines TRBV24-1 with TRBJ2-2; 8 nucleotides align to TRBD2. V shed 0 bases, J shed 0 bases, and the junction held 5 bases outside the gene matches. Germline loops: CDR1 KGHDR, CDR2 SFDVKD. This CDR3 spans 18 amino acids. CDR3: CATSDLAGRAANTGELFF. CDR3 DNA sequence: TGTGCCACCAGTGATTTGGCCGGGAGGGCCGCGAACACCGGGGAGCTGTTTTTT.

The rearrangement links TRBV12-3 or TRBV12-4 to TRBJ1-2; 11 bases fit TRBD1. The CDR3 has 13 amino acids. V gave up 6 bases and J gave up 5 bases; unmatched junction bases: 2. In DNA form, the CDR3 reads TGTGCCAGCAGAGGGACAGGGGGTTATGGCTACACCTTC. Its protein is CASRGTGGYGYTF.

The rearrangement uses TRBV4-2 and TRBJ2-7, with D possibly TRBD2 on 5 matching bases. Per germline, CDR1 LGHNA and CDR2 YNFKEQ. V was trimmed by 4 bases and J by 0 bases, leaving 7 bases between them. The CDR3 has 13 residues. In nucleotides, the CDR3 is TGTGCCAGCAGCCGCACTAGCTCCTACGAGCAGTACTTC. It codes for CASSRTSSYEQYF.

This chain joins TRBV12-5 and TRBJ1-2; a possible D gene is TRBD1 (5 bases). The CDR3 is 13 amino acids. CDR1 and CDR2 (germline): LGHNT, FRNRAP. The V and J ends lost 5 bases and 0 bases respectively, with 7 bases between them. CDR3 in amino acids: CASGEGANYGYTF. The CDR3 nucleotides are TGTGCTAGTGGTGAAGGGGCTAACTATGGCTACACCTTC. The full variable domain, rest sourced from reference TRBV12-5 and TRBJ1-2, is DARVTQTPRHKVTEMGQEVTMRCQPILGHNTVFWYRQTMMQGLELLAYFRNRAPLDDSGMPKDRFSAEMPDATLATLKIQPSEPRDSAVYFCASGEGANYGYTFGSGTRLTVV.

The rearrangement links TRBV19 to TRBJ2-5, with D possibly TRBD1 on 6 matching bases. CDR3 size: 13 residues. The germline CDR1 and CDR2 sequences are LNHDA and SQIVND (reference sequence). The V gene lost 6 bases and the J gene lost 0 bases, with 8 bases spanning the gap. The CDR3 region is CASRQGHQETQYF. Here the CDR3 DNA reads TGTGCCAGTAGACAGGGCCACCAAGAGACCCAGTACTTC.

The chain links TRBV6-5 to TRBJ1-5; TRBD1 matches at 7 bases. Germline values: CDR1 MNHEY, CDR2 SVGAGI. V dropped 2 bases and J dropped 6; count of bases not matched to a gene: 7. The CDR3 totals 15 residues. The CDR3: CASSYPKTGTQPQHF. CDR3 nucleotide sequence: TGTGCCAGCAGTTACCCTAAGACAGGGACTCAGCCCCAGCATTTT.

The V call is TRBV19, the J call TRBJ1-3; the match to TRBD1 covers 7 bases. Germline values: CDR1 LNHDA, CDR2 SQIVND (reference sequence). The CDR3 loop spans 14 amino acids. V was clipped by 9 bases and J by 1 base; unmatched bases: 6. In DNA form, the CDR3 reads TGTGCCAGCATTCCCAGGGGGTCTGGAAACACCATATATTTT. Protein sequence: CASIPRGSGNTIYF.

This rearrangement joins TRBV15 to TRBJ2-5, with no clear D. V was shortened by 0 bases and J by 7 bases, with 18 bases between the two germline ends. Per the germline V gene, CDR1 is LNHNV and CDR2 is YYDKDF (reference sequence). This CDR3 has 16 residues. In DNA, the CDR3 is TGTGCCACCAGCAGAGATATAAACAGAGAGTCTACGACCCAGTACTTC. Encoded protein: CATSRDINRESTTQYF.

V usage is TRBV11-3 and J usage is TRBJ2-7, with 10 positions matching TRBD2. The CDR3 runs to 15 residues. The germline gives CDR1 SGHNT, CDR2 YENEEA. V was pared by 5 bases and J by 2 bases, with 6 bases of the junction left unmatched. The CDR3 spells CASSPPSGSPYEQYF. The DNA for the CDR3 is TGTGCCAGCAGCCCTCCTAGCGGGAGCCCCTACGAGCAGTACTTC.

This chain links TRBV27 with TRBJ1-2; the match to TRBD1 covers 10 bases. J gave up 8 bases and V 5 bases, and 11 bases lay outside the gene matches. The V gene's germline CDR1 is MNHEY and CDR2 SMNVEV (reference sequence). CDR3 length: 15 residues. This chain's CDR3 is CASSPRTGGVLGYTF. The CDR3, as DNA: TGTGCCAGCAGTCCAAGGACAGGGGGTGTATTAGGCTACACCTTC.